The 27 T cell receptor beta chains in this list originate from one sample, sequenced in a study of blood T cell repertoires in COVID-19. Here immunoSEQ multiplex PCR was the method, and the copy in TCRdb shows in-frame clones only, minus some. The sample yields some 150,000 clones, approximately 80% seen once. The source material was peripheral blood. These receptors were obtained from a woman older than 75 with acute or convalescent COVID-19.

The chain carries TRBV6-2 or TRBV6-3 and TRBJ1-5; 10 bases are shared with TRBD1. With V trimmed by 4 bases and J by 3 bases, 3 bases remained unmatched. CDR1 and CDR2 from the germline V gene are MNHEY and SVGEGT. The CDR3 has 15 residues. In DNA, the CDR3 is TGTGCCAGCAGTTGGGACAGGGGACCCAATCAGCCCCAGCATTTT. It yields the protein CASSWDRGPNQPQHF.

This clone was detected once. The chain employs TRBV5-1 and TRBJ1-6, with D tentatively TRBD1 (5 bases). V was cut by 0 bases and J by 9 bases, with 10 bases left in between. CDR3 length: 14 residues. Per germline, CDR1 SGHRS and CDR2 YFSETQ. In nucleotides, the CDR3 is TGCGCCAGCAGCTTGGAGAACGGGGGTTCACCCCTCCACTTT. It translates to CASSLENGGSPLHF.

This sequence joins TRBV11-1 and TRBJ2-1, with a tentative D call TRBD1 (5 bases). This CDR3 has 13 residues. The germline V gene has CDR1 SGHAT and CDR2 FQDESV (reference sequence). V lost 4 bases and J lost 8, with 12 bases in between. Here the CDR3 DNA reads TGTGCCAGCAGCTCCCCTCAGGGCGATGAGCAGTTCTTC. It specifies CASSSPQGDEQFF. Full variable domain (rest looked up from reference TRBV11-1 and TRBJ2-1): EAEVAQSPRYKITEKSQAVAFWCDPISGHATLYWYRQILGQGPELLVQFQDESVVDDSQLPKDRFSAERLKGVDSTLKIQPAELGDSAMYLCASSSPQGDEQFFGPGTRLTVL.

This clone is a singleton in its sample. The chain uses TRBV5-6 and TRBJ1-1, with no clear D. V was shortened by 6 bases and J by 5 bases, with 14 bases between the two germline ends. Germline CDR1 is SGHDT and CDR2 is YYEEEE. This CDR3 is built from 13 residues. CDR3 region: CASNGRARTEAFF. CDR3 nucleotide sequence: TGTGCCAGCAACGGGAGGGCGCGGACTGAAGCTTTCTTT.

This sequence joins TRBV5-1 and TRBJ1-1, with 7 bases lining up with TRBD1. Trimming removed 4 bases from V and 0 bases from J; junction bases left unmatched: 3. The CDR3 extends over 14 amino acids. Germline values: CDR1 SGHRS, CDR2 YFSETQ. The CDR3 is CASSRDSMNTEAFF. The CDR3 DNA sequence: TGCGCCAGCAGCCGGGACAGTATGAACACTGAAGCTTTCTTT.

The chain recombines TRBV6-5 with TRBJ2-2; the match to TRBD2 covers 7 bases. V was pared by 7 bases and J by 4 bases, with 9 bases of the junction left unmatched. This CDR3 is built from 15 residues. CDR1 and CDR2 from the germline V gene are MNHEY and SVGAGI. CDR3 DNA: TGTGCCAGCAATGGGTGGACTAGGGGCACCGGGGAGCTGTTTTTT. Its translation is CASNGWTRGTGELFF.

This chain connects TRBV7-9 to TRBJ1-1; D perhaps matches TRBD1 (6 bases). This CDR3 is built from 13 residues. The germline gives CDR1 SEHNR, CDR2 FQNEAQ (reference sequence). Trimming took off 4 bases at V and 5 bases at J, with 11 bases between the two ends. CDR3 sequence: CASSSPTGTEAFF. The CDR3 DNA is TGTGCCAGCAGCTCCCCCACAGGGACTGAAGCTTTCTTT.

A note on this clone: Compared with germline, one end of the junction differs, possibly owing to a read error. This chain uses TRBV7-3 with TRBJ2-2, with D unresolved. The CDR3 runs 15 residues. Germline CDR1 SGHTA, CDR2 FQGTGA. In DNA, the CDR3 is TGTGCCAGCAGATTAAGTGGCGGGAACACCGGGGAGCTGTTTTTT. Protein sequence: CASRLSGGNTGELFF.

The gene calls are TRBV18 and TRBJ1-2, with 10 nucleotides matching TRBD1. Germline V lookup: CDR1 KGHSH, CDR2 LQKENI. The CDR3 consists of 14 residues. The J segment lost 8 bases and the V segment lost 4 bases, leaving 7 bases of the junction unmatched. CDR3 nucleotide sequence: TGTGCCAGCTCACGGACAGGGGGGAGTGGCGGCTACACCTTC. This gives the protein CASSRTGGSGGYTF.

The V and J genes are TRBV9 and TRBJ2-1, with TRBD1 matching over 7 bases. This CDR3 spans 13 amino acids. CDR1 is SGDLS, CDR2 YYNGEE, per germline. Trimming removed 4 bases from V and 6 bases from J; junction bases left unmatched: 4. The DNA of the CDR3 is TGTGCCAGCAGCCTCCCAGGGGGCAATGAGCAGTTCTTC. Its translation: CASSLPGGNEQFF.

The CDR3 bases are TGTGCCATCAGTGGGCATTTTTCGGGAAACACCATATATTTT. Translating it yields CAISGHFSGNTIYF. The rearrangement links TRBV10-3 to TRBJ1-3; the D is unclear. Germline V CDR1 and CDR2: ENHRY, SYGVKD. The CDR3 has 14 amino acids. V was cut by 4 bases and J by 4 bases, with 11 bases left in between.

The genes are TRBV6-5 and TRBJ1-2; D not resolved. The CDR3 contains 14 residues. V lost 2 bases to trimming and J lost 2 bases, with 9 bases between them. Looked up from germline, CDR1 is MNHEY and CDR2 is SVGAGI. CDR3 sequence reads: CASSYVTENYGYTF. CDR3 nucleotides: TGTGCCAGCAGTTACGTCACCGAGAACTATGGCTACACCTTC.

The V gene is TRBV7-9, the J gene TRBJ1-1; tentatively, D is TRBD1 (5 bases). The CDR3 is made up of 13 amino acids. Germline V CDR1 and CDR2: SEHNR, FQNEAQ (reference sequence). V shed 5 bases and J shed 4 bases, with 11 bases lying between them. The CDR3 loop is CASSRTIGTEAFF. The CDR3 DNA is TGTGCCAGCAGCCGGACAATCGGCACTGAAGCTTTCTTT.

V gene TRBV6-5 combines with J gene TRBJ1-2; TRBD1 aligns across 9 bases. J was trimmed by 7 bases and V by 0 bases; bases with no gene match: 6. Germline CDR1 reads MNHEY; CDR2 reads SVGAGI. This CDR3 spans 15 amino acids. The CDR3 protein is CASSYSRTGVGGYTF. Here the CDR3 DNA reads TGTGCCAGCAGTTACTCTAGGACAGGGGTTGGTGGCTACACCTTC.

V is TRBV6-2 or TRBV6-3 and J is TRBJ1-3, with D possibly being TRBD1 (6 bases). The ends were cut back, 5 bases at V and 4 bases at J, with 15 bases in the middle. The length of the CDR3 is 15 residues. Germline CDR1 MNHEY, CDR2 SVGEGT. This chain's CDR3 is CASSRRQAFGNTIYF. CDR3 sequence (DNA): TGTGCCAGCAGTCGTCGACAGGCCTTCGGAAACACCATATATTTT.

The sample holds a few counts of this clone. The chain is built from TRBV3-1 (or the pseudogene TRBV3-2) and TRBJ1-4; 8 nucleotides line up with TRBD1. The germline gives CDR1 LGHDT, CDR2 YNNKEL (reference sequence). The CDR3 spans 14 residues. The ends lost 2 bases at V and 7 bases at J; junction bases unmatched: 3. The CDR3 nucleotides are TGTGCCAGCAGCCAAAACAGGGGGACTGAAAAACTGTTTTTT. Residues: CASSQNRGTEKLFF.

The V call is TRBV25-1, the J call TRBJ1-2, with D maybe TRBD1 (6 bases). CDR3 size: 14 residues. V was shortened by 3 bases and J by 8 bases, with 16 bases between the two germline ends. Germline V lookup: CDR1 MGHDK, CDR2 SYGVNS. The CDR3 region is CASSDHRALEGYTF. CDR3 DNA: TGTGCCAGCAGTGACCACAGGGCCTTAGAGGGCTACACCTTC.

The genes are TRBV9 and TRBJ2-3; tentatively, D is TRBD2 (5 bases). With 3 bases removed from V and 6 bases from J, the gap between germline ends came to 17 bases. The germline gives CDR1 SGDLS, CDR2 YYNGEE. This CDR3 region has 15 residues. CDR3 loop: CASSDGPGFTDTQYF. The CDR3 DNA follows: TGTGCCAGCAGCGACGGACCGGGGTTTACGGATACGCAGTATTTT.

The CDR3 loop reads CASSVGQGTDTQYF. Here the CDR3 DNA reads TGTGCCAGCAGCGTGGGACAGGGGACAGATACGCAGTATTTT. This chain links TRBV9 with TRBJ2-3; 10 bases match TRBD1. Germline V gene data show CDR1 as SGDLS and CDR2 as YYNGEE. CDR3 length: 14 residues. Trimming took 2 bases from V and 3 from J; bases not matched to a gene: 0.

On this clone itself: Additional DNA sequences in this sample encode the identical CDR3. The CDR3, as DNA: TGTGCCAGCAGCGTAGGGGCGGGGCGGGAGACCCAGTACTTC. This codes for CASSVGAGRETQYF. The chain employs TRBV9 and TRBJ2-5; D is perhaps TRBD2 (6 bases). In germline, CDR1 is SGDLS, CDR2 YYNGEE. This CDR3 has 14 amino acids. The V end lost 0 bases, the J end lost 5 bases, and 11 bases lay between the germline ends. The entire variable domain, with the rest obtained from reference TRBV9 and TRBJ2-5, is as follows: DSGVTQTPKHLITATGQRVTLRCSPRSGDLSVYWYQQSLDQGLQFLIQYYNGEERAKGNILERFSAQQFPDLHSELNLSSLELGDSALYFCASSVGAGRETQYFGPGTRLLVL.

The chain combines TRBV19 with TRBJ2-7, with D maybe TRBD2 (5 bases). The CDR3 loop spans 16 amino acids. The germline gives CDR1 LNHDA, CDR2 SQIVND (reference sequence). V lost 1 base and J 2 bases, leaving 15 bases between the germline ends. CDR3 residues: CASSIAWERGTYEQYF. The CDR3 DNA reads as TGTGCCAGTAGTATAGCTTGGGAGAGAGGGACCTACGAGCAGTACTTC.

The genes are TRBV4-1 and TRBJ1-4, with 7 bases aligning to TRBD1. CDR3 length equals 16 residues. Per germline, CDR1 MGHRA and CDR2 YSYEKL. V lost 2 bases, J lost 8 bases, and 11 bases stayed unmatched. CDR3 residues: CASSQNRDSEREKLFF. Written as DNA, the CDR3 is TGCGCCAGCAGCCAAAATAGGGACAGTGAGAGGGAAAAACTGTTTTTT.

This clone was detected only once. The chain has TRBV19 and TRBJ1-1, with D unresolved. Trimming removed 7 bases from V and 7 bases from J, with 19 bases in between. The CDR3 covers 14 residues. From germline, CDR1 is LNHDA and CDR2 SQIVND (reference sequence). The CDR3 loop is CASIVRGSLGEAFF. In DNA form, the CDR3 reads TGTGCCAGTATTGTCAGAGGGTCTCTAGGTGAAGCTTTCTTT.

The chain links TRBV9 to TRBJ1-2; the match to TRBD1 covers 10 bases. CDR3 length: 15 amino acids. Per germline, CDR1 SGDLS and CDR2 YYNGEE. Trimming cost V 5 bases and J 4 bases; bases outside gene matches: 8. CDR3: CASSATTGGGYGYTF. The DNA for the CDR3 is TGTGCCAGCAGTGCCACGACAGGGGGCGGCTATGGCTACACCTTC.

The chain combines TRBV30 with TRBJ1-5; no reliable D call. V gave up 2 bases and J gave up 0 bases, with 11 bases separating them. The CDR3 runs to 15 residues. The germline gives CDR1 GTSNPN, CDR2 SVGIG (reference sequence). CDR3 DNA sequence: TGTGCCTGGAGTAAGGGAGAATATAGCAATCAGCCCCAGCATTTT. As protein: CAWSKGEYSNQPQHF.

J is TRBJ2-7 and V is TRBV7-9; possibly TRBD1 for D (8 bases). Looked up from germline, CDR1 is SEHNR and CDR2 is FQNEAQ (reference sequence). Trimming stripped 4 bases from V and 12 bases from J, with 25 bases between. The CDR3 extends over 15 amino acids. The CDR3 here is CASSSGQAGATMVYF. The DNA for the CDR3 is TGTGCCAGCAGCTCGGGACAGGCGGGGGCTACGATGGTGTACTTC.

The chain is built from TRBV19 and TRBJ1-5; D is perhaps TRBD1 (5 bases). V lost 6 bases, J lost 5 bases, and 23 bases lay in between. Per germline, CDR1 LNHDA and CDR2 SQIVND (reference sequence). CDR3 length: 17 amino acids. This CDR3 is CASSPFRVNGDYQPQHF. For the CDR3, the DNA is TGTGCCAGTAGCCCTTTCAGGGTTAACGGGGACTATCAGCCCCAGCATTTT.